These T cell receptor beta chains were read from a single sample in a study of response to subunit inactivated influenza vaccine. One entry per CDR3 protein, called by TCRdb with MiXCR from the RT-PCR reads. The table shows hundreds of thousands of distinct CDR3 sequences, with around 11% occurring only once. The same sample was also used in a study of T cells expressing NK-cell markers.

The input for sequencing was PBMCs from blood, taken on the day of vaccination. The source of these receptors is a man in his fifties who received an inactivated influenza vaccine. CDR3s include the opening cysteine and the closing phenylalanine or tryptophan. The order of the fields is V gene, CDR3 protein.

TRBV12-3/TRBV12-4	CASSLNRGLGEQYF
TRBV28	CASSLAVGQNTYEQYF
TRBV6-1	CASGVNPTDTQYF
TRBV20-1	CSAIRGIGETQYF
TRBV11-2	CASSLGSRARRAQATQYF
TRBV29-1	CSVEGWDRDAGANVLTF
TRBV19	CASSITRDQPEKLFF
TRBV6-6	CASREKANVLTF
TRBV5-1	CASSLVTGEVTGELFF
TRBV28	CASSQLADLSYEQYF
TRBV20-1	CSARGSGGRYEQYF